The 27 T cell receptor beta chains listed next were all sequenced from one sample in a study of Tregs in tolerant kidney transplant recipients. Libraries were prepared by immunoSEQ multiplex PCR; TCRdb keeps only in-frame clonotypes and omits some of them. The sample consists of 60,000 to 75,000 clones, approximately 85% of them appearing once. The starting material was Tregs from blood, obtained before the transplant. These receptors came from a human donor who received a combined kidney and bone marrow transplant.

The chain employs TRBV7-9 and TRBJ1-2; D is undetermined. Germline V CDR1 and CDR2: SEHNR, FQNEAQ (reference sequence). The CDR3 is made up of 12 amino acids. V was clipped by 5 bases and J by 7 bases, with 11 bases between them. As DNA, the CDR3 is TGTGCCAGCAGCCCCCTTCGAAGTGGCTACACCTTC. It specifies CASSPLRSGYTF.

Here the CDR3 reads CASSEGGLDEQFF. In DNA form, the CDR3 reads TGTGCCAGCAGTGAAGGGGGTCTCGATGAGCAGTTCTTC. The chain joins TRBV6-1 to TRBJ2-1; the D is unclear. Looked up from germline, CDR1 is MNHNS and CDR2 is SASEGT. There are 13 residues in the CDR3. V dropped 1 base and J dropped 8 bases, with 9 bases sitting between them.

The CDR3 nucleotides read TGTGCCAGCAGCTTCATTGATCCCGGGGAGCTGTTTTTT. It yields the protein CASSFIDPGELFF. The chain combines TRBV11-1 with TRBJ2-2; no firm D call. The CDR3 spans 13 residues. Per germline, CDR1 SGHAT and CDR2 FQDESV (reference sequence). V lost 3 bases to trimming and J lost 6 bases, with 8 bases between them.

This sequence joins TRBV5-6 and TRBJ1-1; D not certain. This CDR3 is built from 12 residues. The V end was cut by 2 bases, the J end by 7 bases, with 9 bases between. Germline V gene sequence: CDR1 SGHDT, CDR2 YYEEEE. The CDR3 DNA sequence: TGTGCCAGCAGCTTCCGGGTCGGTGAAGCTTTCTTT. As protein: CASSFRVGEAFF.

This clone was found once. This chain uses TRBV5-1 with TRBJ2-5; D not certain. This CDR3 is 12 amino acids long. Between the trimmed V and J ends, which lost 0 bases and 5 bases, there was a span of 5 bases. Germline-derived CDR1 and CDR2 are SGHRS and YFSETQ. The CDR3 is CASSLGWETQYF. The CDR3 DNA reads as TGCGCCAGCAGCTTGGGTTGGGAGACCCAGTACTTC. Based on the CDR3 plus reference TRBV5-1 and TRBJ2-5, the full variable domain is KAGVTQTPRYLIKTRGQQVTLSCSPISGHRSVSWYQQTPGQGLQFLFEYFSETQRNKGNFPGRFSGRQFSNSRSEMNVSTLELGDSALYLCASSLGWETQYFGPGTRLLVL.

This sequence joins TRBV28 and TRBJ2-3, with D perhaps TRBD1 (5 bases). Germline CDR1 MDHEN, CDR2 SYDVKM. This CDR3 has 12 residues. V gave up 11 bases and J gave up 4 bases, with 13 bases separating them. The CDR3 nucleotides read TGTGCCGGGCAGGGTGGAGCAGATACGCAGTATTTT. It encodes CAGQGGADTQYF.

The chain is built from TRBV7-2 and TRBJ1-4; no definite D call. CDR1 is SGHTA, CDR2 FQGNSA, per germline. Trimming took 5 bases from V and 7 from J, leaving 11 bases between them. The CDR3 covers 13 residues. In DNA form, the CDR3 reads TGTGCCAGCAGCCCTCCCCCAGGTGAAAAACTGTTTTTT. Its translation is CASSPPPGEKLFF.

The chain uses TRBV19 and TRBJ1-2; TRBD1 is a possible D gene (5 bases). V lost 4 bases and J lost 1, with 13 bases in between. Germline CDR1 LNHDA, CDR2 SQIVND (reference sequence). The CDR3 runs to 15 residues. CDR3 sequence reads: CASSTQGPFNYGYTF. CDR3 nucleotides: TGTGCCAGTAGTACCCAGGGACCTTTTAACTATGGCTACACCTTC.

The gene calls are TRBV10-1 and TRBJ2-3, with unresolved D. The CDR3 contains 14 residues. CDR1 and CDR2 (germline): WNHNN, SYGVQD (reference sequence). Trimming cost V 0 bases and J 6 bases, with 10 bases left between them. CDR3 DNA sequence: TGCGCCAGCAGTGAGTCATTGGGTCCGGATACGCAGTATTTT. Its translation: CASSESLGPDTQYF.

The J gene is TRBJ2-2, the V gene TRBV21-1; TRBD2, the D gene given by the table, was not confirmed from the DNA. TRBV21-1 is termed a pseudogene. The CDR3 is 19 amino acids. Here the CDR3 DNA reads TGTGCCAGCACGGGAAAGGGGCGGGACCAACCTTCAAACACCGGGGAGCTGTTTTTT. It encodes CASTGKGRDQPSNTGELFF.

The rearrangement links TRBV7-8 to TRBJ2-7; 7 positions agree with TRBD1. J gave up 2 bases and V 5 bases, and 3 bases lay outside the gene matches. The CDR3 spans 13 residues. CDR1 is SGHVS and CDR2 is FQNEAQ in the germline V gene. Written as DNA, the CDR3 is TGTGCCAGCAGCCGGGACAGACCCTACGAGCAGTACTTC. Its translation: CASSRDRPYEQYF.

The chain links TRBV7-8 to TRBJ1-3; no clear D. The CDR3 extends over 13 amino acids. V was cut by 2 bases and J by 0 bases, with 2 bases left in between. The V gene's germline CDR1 is SGHVS and CDR2 FQNEAQ. The CDR3 region has the DNA TGTGCCAGCAGCTTAACCTCTGGAAACACCATATATTTT. It translates to CASSLTSGNTIYF.

The chain links TRBV19 to TRBJ1-3; D is unresolved. Trimming took 5 bases from V and 0 from J, leaving 14 bases between them. CDR3 length: 16 residues. The germline V gene has CDR1 LNHDA and CDR2 SQIVND (reference sequence). The CDR3: CASSAYLTTSGNTIYF. CDR3 in DNA: TGTGCCAGTAGTGCCTACTTGACAACCTCTGGAAACACCATATATTTT.

The chain joins TRBV27 to TRBJ2-5; 7 bases are a match to TRBD1. The DNA end favors TRBJ2-7, so the J call may be wrong. Germline assignment: CDR1 MNHEY and CDR2 SMNVEV (reference sequence). CDR3 size: 16 residues. The CDR3 nucleotides read TGTGCCAGCGCACATGTGGGGCCCCAGGGGGTACTCGAGCAGTACTTC. It yields the protein CASAHVGPQGVLEQYF.

The rearrangement joins TRBV19 to TRBJ2-1; TRBD2 aligns across 7 bases. The CDR3 consists of 16 residues. Germline V lookup: CDR1 LNHDA, CDR2 SQIVND (reference sequence). With 5 bases clipped from V and 8 bases from J, the junction kept 15 bases outside the gene matches. The CDR3 bases are TGTGCCAGTAGTGCCCGGGACTACTTCGCCGGACATGAGCAGTTCTTC. Translating gives CASSARDYFAGHEQFF.

V is TRBV6-1 and J is TRBJ2-7, with 7 bases fitting TRBD1. Germline V gene lookup returns CDR1 MNHNS and CDR2 SASEGT. The length of the CDR3 is 15 residues. Trimming removed 3 bases from V and 0 bases from J; junction bases left unmatched: 5. CDR3 DNA sequence: TGTGCCAGCAGTGAGACAGGGTTTAGCTCCTACGAGCAGTACTTC. This gives the protein CASSETGFSSYEQYF.

V and J are TRBV5-1 and TRBJ2-1; the D gene could be TRBD1 or TRBD2 (5 bases each). CDR3 length: 13 residues. Germline loops: CDR1 SGHRS, CDR2 YFSETQ. Trimming left V 4 bases short and J 12 bases short, with 17 bases between. CDR3 region: CASSVSTGRRQFF. CDR3 DNA: TGCGCCAGCAGCGTTTCGACGGGACGCAGGCAGTTCTTC.

V and J are TRBV4-1 and TRBJ1-2, with D unclear. The CDR3 length is 16 residues. Trimming took off 0 bases at V and 8 bases at J, with 19 bases between the two ends. Germline V gene lookup returns CDR1 MGHRA and CDR2 YSYEKL. CDR3 amino acids: CASSQDLRGWEGGYTF. The CDR3, as DNA: TGCGCCAGCAGCCAAGATCTCCGGGGATGGGAGGGAGGCTACACCTTC.

The chain recombines TRBV28 with TRBJ2-2; weak D call: TRBD2 (7 bases). V lost 7 bases, J lost 2 bases, and 14 bases lay in between. The germline V gene has CDR1 MDHEN and CDR2 SYDVKM. The CDR3 extends over 15 amino acids. The CDR3 DNA is TGTGCCAGCACCATGGGGGGGGCCAACACCGGGGAGCTGTTTTTT. This gives the protein CASTMGGANTGELFF.

The CDR3 sequence: CASTWGSSYNSPLHF. CDR3 DNA sequence: TGCGCCAGCACCTGGGGGAGCTCCTATAATTCACCCCTCCACTTT. V gene TRBV5-1 combines with J gene TRBJ1-6; D is possibly TRBD1 (5 bases). The CDR3 sequence is 15 residues long. The germline gives CDR1 SGHRS, CDR2 YFSETQ. V shed 6 bases and J shed 0 bases, with 10 bases lying between them.

The genes are TRBV7-5 and TRBJ1-5; the table names TRBD1, a call not compared with the DNA. TRBV7-5 is a known pseudogene. The CDR3 is made up of 15 amino acids. The CDR3: CVRSPDREGDLPQHF. Here the CDR3 DNA reads TGTGTCAGAAGCCCGGACAGGGAAGGGGATCTGCCCCAGCATTTT.

The chain is built from TRBV2 and TRBJ2-5, with D possibly TRBD1 on 6 matching bases. Germline V gene data show CDR1 as SNHLY and CDR2 as FYNNEI. The CDR3 runs to 15 residues. Trimming took off 2 bases at V and 2 bases at J, with 12 bases between the two ends. This CDR3 is CASSEPQGWQETQYF. DNA of the CDR3: TGTGCCAGCAGTGAACCCCAGGGGTGGCAAGAGACCCAGTACTTC.

The chain joins TRBV5-1 to TRBJ1-2; D uncertain. The V gene lost 3 bases and the J gene lost 5 bases, with 5 bases spanning the gap. Looked up from germline, CDR1 is SGHRS and CDR2 is YFSETQ. The CDR3 extends over 11 amino acids. The chain's CDR3 is CASSSVYGYTF. The CDR3 nucleotides are TGCGCCAGCAGCTCCGTTTATGGCTACACCTTC.

The CDR3 DNA is TGCGCCAGCAGTCTCGGACCAAGAATTAAGACAGGGGGCGTTAGCTATGGCTACACCTTC. Encoded protein: CASSLGPRIKTGGVSYGYTF. V and J are TRBV4-1 and TRBJ1-2, with 10 bases lining up with TRBD1. In germline, CDR1 is MGHRA, CDR2 YSYEKL. This CDR3 has 20 amino acids. J lost 4 bases, V lost 6 bases, and 23 bases had no gene match.

This clone was seen just once. This chain uses TRBV6-5 with TRBJ2-5, with D maybe TRBD1 (5 bases). Germline V gene data show CDR1 as MNHEY and CDR2 as SVGAGI. Between the trimmed V and J ends, which lost 2 bases and 10 bases, there was a span of 14 bases. This CDR3 region has 13 residues. CDR3 coding DNA: TGTGCCAGCAGTTACCTCTCCGGCACAGGCCAGTACTTC. Protein sequence: CASSYLSGTGQYF.

The rearrangement links TRBV6-5 to TRBJ1-2; D possibly corresponds to TRBD1 (5 bases). Deletions cut 0 bases from V and 4 bases from J, with 9 bases between. Germline V CDR1 and CDR2: MNHEY, SVGAGI. The CDR3 totals 14 residues. CDR3 coding DNA: TGTGCCAGCAGTTACTCCCCAGGGATCTATGGCTACACCTTC. It yields the protein CASSYSPGIYGYTF.

The chain recombines TRBV28 with TRBJ2-7; 7 bases match TRBD2. Germline CDR1 reads MDHEN; CDR2 reads SYDVKM. CDR3 length: 14 amino acids. V shed 8 bases, J shed 2 bases, and the junction held 9 bases outside the gene matches. CDR3 amino acids: CASDGGGVTYEQYF. For the CDR3, the DNA is TGTGCCAGCGATGGGGGAGGGGTAACCTACGAGCAGTACTTC.